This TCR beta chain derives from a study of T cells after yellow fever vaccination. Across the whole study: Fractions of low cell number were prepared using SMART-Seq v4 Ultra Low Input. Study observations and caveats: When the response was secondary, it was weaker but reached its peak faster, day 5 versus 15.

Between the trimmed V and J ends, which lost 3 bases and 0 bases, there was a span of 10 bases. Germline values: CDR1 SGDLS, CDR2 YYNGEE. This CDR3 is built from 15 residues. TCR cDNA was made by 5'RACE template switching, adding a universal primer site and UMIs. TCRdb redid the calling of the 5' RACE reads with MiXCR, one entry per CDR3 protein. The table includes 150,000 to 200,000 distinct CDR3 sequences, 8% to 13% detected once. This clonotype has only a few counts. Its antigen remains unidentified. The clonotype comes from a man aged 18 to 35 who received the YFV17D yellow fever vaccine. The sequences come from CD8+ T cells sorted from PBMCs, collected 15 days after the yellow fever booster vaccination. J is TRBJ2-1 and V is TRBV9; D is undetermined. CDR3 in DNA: TGTGCCAGCAGCGAGGGTGCCAGCTCCTACAATGAGCAGTTCTTC. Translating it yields CASSEGASSYNEQFF.